This TCR beta chain is drawn from a study of T cells in Graves' hyperthyroidism and ophthalmopathy. The CDR3 consists of 15 residues. Per germline, CDR1 SGHTA and CDR2 FQGTGA. The V end lost 5 bases, the J end lost 7 bases, and 19 bases lay between the germline ends. It was RNA transcripts that yielded the amplified TCR beta CDR3 regions. An initial round of RT-PCR targeting the TCR CDR3 relied on the HTBI primer set. TCRdb recomputed calls from the multiplex PCR reads with MiXCR, one row per CDR3 protein. Here the sample spans about 360,000 distinct CDR3 sequences, 13% being singletons. This sample holds PBMCs from 10 ml fresh peripheral blood. This clonotype was seen repeatedly, ten times or more.

Sequencing was carried out using blood. The receptor's source is a woman aged 18 to 35 with Graves' hyperthyroidism. This chain connects TRBV7-3 to TRBJ2-3, with a weak D call TRBD1 (6 bases). DNA for the CDR3: TGTGCCAGCAGCGTAGAAGACCCGGGACAAAATACGCAGTATTTT. This sequence encodes CASSVEDPGQNTQYF.